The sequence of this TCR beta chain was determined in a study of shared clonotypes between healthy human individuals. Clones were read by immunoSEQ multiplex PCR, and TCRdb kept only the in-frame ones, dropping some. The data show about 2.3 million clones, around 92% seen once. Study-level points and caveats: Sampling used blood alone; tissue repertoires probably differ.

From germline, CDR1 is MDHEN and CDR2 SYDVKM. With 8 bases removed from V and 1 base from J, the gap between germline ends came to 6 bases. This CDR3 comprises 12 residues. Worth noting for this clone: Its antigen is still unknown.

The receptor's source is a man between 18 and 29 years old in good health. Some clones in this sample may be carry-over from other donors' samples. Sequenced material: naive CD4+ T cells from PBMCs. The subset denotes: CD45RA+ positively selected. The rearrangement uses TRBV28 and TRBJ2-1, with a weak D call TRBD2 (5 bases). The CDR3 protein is CASEGSYNEQFF. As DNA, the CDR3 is TGTGCCAGCGAGGGTTCCTACAATGAGCAGTTCTTC.